This TCR beta chain was identified in a study of CD8 T cell repertoires and HIV-1 epitope variants. Study background: Controls were a CMV, EBV and flu pool, Ebola AY9, and no peptide. Cultures ran less than 12 days, with IL-2, IL-7 and IL-15 added on days 3 and 7.

The V gene's germline CDR1 is WSHSY and CDR2 SAAADI. The CDR3 covers 15 residues. The ends lost 6 bases at V and 7 bases at J; junction bases unmatched: 9. Study-level findings and limits: Some 10 antigen-specific TCR beta clonotypes were found; more than five seemed cross-reactive to variants.

TCRdb keeps only in-frame clones here, not all; method: immunoSEQ multiplex PCR. Of 4,000 to 5,500 clones listed, around 67% were seen once; the top ten hold about 40%. Comment on this clone: Its antigen is not identified.

This TCR came from a male donor with HIV. Material: cultured CD8+ T cells derived from PBMCs. The chain is built from TRBV10-2 and TRBJ2-2; 9 bases align to TRBD2. CDR3 protein: CASSSLAGEGGELFF. As DNA, the CDR3 is TGCGCCAGCAGCTCGTTAGCGGGGGAGGGCGGGGAGCTGTTTTTT.